Here is one T cell receptor beta chain with its context. Original analysis: By means of reference gene primer amplification, nucleated cell counts were estimated. Profiled with immunoSEQ multiplex PCR; TCRdb holds only in-frame clones, not every one. V, J and clone size reflect that table, while D and trimming were determined from the DNA. The sample includes 95,000 to 150,000 clones, 90% of them seen just once. Seattle participants joined during active infection and were tracked over time. Per the germline V gene, CDR1 is ENHRY and CDR2 is SYGVKD. V lost 6 bases, J lost 0 bases, and 21 bases lay in between. This CDR3 is built from 18 residues. The data derive from a study of blood T cell repertoires in COVID-19. Study as a whole: Both acute and convalescent COVID-19 samples were obtained from the United States, Italy and Spain. The cDNA or gDNA used as material had been derived from T cells, B-cell-depleted T cells, or PBMCs.

The source material was peripheral blood. The chain combines TRBV10-3 with TRBJ2-1, with a possible D match to TRBD1 (5 bases). The receptor comes from a woman aged 60 to 75 with COVID-19, enrolled during active disease. CDR3 nucleotides: TGTGCCATCAGCGGAGTCACCACGACAGACAGCTCCTACAATGAGCAGTTCTTC. This codes for CAISGVTTTDSSYNEQFF.